This T cell receptor (beta chain) stems from a study of a mutant IDH1 vaccine in newly diagnosed glioma. About the research overall: Vaccination followed radiotherapy alone by 4-6 weeks, or accompanied temozolomide cycles. Visits V12 and V13 fell at weeks 35 and 47, respectively. Earlier therapy was either radiotherapy, temozolomide, or both, and most got both.

This clone is termed medium-sized. Its target is not known. This sample's time point: week 35, safety follow-up. Each dose delivered 300 ug of mutant IDH1 20-mer peptide subcutaneously with imiquimod. Here immunoSEQ multiplex PCR was the method, and the copy in TCRdb shows in-frame clones only, minus some. The sample includes more than 35,000 clones, approximately 81% seen only once; the top ten take around 4.5%. Trimming removed 2 bases from V and 4 bases from J, with 10 bases in between. There are 14 residues in the CDR3. In germline, CDR1 is SGDLS, CDR2 YYNGEE. The sequence came from a woman aged 40-49 years with glioma. Some clones in this sample may be carry-over from other donors' samples. Sequenced here: PBMCs, sampled from a glioma patient whose treatment included an IDH1 peptide vaccine. The V gene is TRBV9, the J gene TRBJ1-5, with no clear D. CDR3 sequence reads: CASSVDPQNQPQHF. The CDR3 coding sequence is TGTGCCAGCAGCGTCGACCCTCAAAATCAGCCCCAGCATTTT.